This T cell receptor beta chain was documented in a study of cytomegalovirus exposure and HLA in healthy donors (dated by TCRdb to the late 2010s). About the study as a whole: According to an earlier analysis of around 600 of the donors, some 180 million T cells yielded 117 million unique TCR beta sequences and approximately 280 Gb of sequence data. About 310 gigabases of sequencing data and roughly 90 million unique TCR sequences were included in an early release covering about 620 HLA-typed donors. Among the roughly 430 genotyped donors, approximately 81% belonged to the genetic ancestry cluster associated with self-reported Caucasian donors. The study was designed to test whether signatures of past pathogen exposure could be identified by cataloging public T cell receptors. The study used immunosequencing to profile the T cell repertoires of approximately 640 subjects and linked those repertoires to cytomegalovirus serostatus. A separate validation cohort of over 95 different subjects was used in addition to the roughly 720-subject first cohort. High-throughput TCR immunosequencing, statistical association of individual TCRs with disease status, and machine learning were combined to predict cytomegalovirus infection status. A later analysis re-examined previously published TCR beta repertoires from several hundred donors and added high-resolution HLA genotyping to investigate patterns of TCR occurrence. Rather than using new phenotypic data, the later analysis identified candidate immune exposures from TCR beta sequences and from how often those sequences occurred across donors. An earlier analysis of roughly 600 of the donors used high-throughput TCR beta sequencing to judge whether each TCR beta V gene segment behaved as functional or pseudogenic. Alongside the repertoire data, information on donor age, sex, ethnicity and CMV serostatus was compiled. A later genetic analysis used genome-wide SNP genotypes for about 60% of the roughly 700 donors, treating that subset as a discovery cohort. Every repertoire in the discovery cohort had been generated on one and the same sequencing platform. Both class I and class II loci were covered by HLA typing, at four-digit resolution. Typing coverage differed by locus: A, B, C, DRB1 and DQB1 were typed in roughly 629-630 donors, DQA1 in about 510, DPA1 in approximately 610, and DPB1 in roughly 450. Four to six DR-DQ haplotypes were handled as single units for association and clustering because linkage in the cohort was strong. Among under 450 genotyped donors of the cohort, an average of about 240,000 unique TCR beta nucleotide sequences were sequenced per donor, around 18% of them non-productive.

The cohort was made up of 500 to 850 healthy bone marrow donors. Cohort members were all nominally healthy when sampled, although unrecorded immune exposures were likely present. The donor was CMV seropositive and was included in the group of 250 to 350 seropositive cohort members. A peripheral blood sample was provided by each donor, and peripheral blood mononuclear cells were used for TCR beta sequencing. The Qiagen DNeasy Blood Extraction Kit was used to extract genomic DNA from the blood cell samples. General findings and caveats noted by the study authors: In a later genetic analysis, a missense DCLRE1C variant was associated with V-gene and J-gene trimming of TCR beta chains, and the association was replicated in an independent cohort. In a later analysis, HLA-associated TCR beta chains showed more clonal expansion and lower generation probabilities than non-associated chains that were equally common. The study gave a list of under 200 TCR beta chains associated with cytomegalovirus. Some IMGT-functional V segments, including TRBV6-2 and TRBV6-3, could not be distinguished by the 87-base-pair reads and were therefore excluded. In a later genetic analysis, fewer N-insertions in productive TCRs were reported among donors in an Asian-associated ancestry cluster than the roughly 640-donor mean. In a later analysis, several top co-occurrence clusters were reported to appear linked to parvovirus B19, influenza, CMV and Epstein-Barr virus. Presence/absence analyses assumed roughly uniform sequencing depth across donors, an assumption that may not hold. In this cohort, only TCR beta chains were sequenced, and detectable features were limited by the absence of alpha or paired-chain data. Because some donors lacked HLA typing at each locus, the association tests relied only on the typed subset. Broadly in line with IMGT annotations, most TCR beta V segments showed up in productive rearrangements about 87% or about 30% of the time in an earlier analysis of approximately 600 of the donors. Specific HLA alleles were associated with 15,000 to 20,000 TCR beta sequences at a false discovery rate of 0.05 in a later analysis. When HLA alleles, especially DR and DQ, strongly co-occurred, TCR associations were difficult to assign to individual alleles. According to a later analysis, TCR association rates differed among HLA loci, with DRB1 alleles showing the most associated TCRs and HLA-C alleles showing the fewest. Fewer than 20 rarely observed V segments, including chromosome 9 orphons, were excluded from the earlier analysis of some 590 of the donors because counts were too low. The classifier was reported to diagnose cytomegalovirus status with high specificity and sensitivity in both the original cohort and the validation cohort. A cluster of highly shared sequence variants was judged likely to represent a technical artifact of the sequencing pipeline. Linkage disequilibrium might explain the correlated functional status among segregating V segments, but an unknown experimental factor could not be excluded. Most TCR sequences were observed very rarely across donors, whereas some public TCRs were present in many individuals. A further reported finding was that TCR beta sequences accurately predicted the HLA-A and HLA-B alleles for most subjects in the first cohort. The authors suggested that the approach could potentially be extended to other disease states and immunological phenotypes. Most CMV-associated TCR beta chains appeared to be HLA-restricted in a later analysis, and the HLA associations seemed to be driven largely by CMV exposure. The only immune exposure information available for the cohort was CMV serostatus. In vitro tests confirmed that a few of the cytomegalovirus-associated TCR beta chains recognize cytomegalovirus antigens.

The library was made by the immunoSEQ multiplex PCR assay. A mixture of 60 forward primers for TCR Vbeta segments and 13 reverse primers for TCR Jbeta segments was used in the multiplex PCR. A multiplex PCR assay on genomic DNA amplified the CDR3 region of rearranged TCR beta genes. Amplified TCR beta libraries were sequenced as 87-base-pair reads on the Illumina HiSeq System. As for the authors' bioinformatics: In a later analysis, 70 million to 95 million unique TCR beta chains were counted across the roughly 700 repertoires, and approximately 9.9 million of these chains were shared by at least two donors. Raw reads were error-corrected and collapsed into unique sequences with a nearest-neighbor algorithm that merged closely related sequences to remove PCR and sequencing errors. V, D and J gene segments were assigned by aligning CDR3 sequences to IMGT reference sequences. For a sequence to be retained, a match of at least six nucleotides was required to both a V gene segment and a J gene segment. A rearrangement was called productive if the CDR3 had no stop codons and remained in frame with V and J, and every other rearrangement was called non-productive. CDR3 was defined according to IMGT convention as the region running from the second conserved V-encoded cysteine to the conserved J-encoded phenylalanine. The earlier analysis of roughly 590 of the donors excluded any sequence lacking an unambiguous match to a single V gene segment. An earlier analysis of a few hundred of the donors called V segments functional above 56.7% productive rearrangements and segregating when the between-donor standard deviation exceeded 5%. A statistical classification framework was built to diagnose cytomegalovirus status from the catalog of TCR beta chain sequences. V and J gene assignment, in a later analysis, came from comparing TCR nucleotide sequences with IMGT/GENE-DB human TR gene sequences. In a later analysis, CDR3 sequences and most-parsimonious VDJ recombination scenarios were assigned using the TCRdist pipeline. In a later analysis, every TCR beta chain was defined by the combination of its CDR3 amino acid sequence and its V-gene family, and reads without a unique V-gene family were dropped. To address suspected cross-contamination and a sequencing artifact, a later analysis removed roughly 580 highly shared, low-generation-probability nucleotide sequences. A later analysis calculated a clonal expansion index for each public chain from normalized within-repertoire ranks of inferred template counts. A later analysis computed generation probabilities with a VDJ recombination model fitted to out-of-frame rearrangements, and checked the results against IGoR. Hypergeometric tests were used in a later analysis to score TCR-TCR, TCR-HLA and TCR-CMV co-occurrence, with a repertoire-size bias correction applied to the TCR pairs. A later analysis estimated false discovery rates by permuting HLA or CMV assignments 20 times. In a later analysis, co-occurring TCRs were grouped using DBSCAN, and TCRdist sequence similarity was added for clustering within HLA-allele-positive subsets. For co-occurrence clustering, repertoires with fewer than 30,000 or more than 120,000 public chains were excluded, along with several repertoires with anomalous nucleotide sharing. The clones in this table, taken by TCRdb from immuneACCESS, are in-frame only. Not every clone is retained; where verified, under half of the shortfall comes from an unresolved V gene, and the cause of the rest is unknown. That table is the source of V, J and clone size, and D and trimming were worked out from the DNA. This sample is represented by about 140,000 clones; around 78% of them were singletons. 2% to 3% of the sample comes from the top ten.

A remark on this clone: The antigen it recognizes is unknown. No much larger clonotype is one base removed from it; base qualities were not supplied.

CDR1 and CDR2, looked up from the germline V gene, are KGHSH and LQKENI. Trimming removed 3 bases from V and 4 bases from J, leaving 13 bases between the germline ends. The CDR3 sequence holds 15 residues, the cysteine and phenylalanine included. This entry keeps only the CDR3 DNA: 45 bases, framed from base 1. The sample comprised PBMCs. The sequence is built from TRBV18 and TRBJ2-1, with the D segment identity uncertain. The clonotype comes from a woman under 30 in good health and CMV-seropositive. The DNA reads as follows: TGTGCCAGCTCACCGGGTTCGGGTGGGTACAATGAGCAGTTCTTC. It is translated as CASSPGSGGYNEQFF.